What follows are 7 T cell receptor beta chains derived from one specimen sequenced in a study of cytotoxic CD8 clonotypes in ibrutinib-treated CLL. Produced via immunoSEQ multiplex PCR; TCRdb's table is partial and in-frame only. In the table there are approximately 160,000 clones, 70% to 90% of which are singletons. Sequencing used PBMCs, obtained at disease progression, from a patient treated with ibrutinib. The receptors originated from a human donor with chronic lymphocytic leukemia.

This clone was picked up a small number of times. The CDR3 sequence is CASSSGQSEQYF. For the CDR3, the DNA is TGCGCCAGCAGCTCGGGACAAAGCGAGCAGTACTTC. This chain joins TRBV5-1 and TRBJ2-7, with a tentative D call TRBD1 (6 bases). CDR3 length: 12 residues. Germline CDR1 and CDR2: SGHRS and YFSETQ. V was shortened by 3 bases and J by 6 bases, with 10 bases between the two germline ends.

In its sample, this clone was seen once. V usage is TRBV10-2 and J usage is TRBJ2-1; weak D call: TRBD2 (7 bases). The germline V gene has CDR1 WSHSY and CDR2 SAAADI. Deletions cut 3 bases from V and 2 bases from J, with 20 bases between. There are 18 residues in the CDR3. DNA of the CDR3: TGCGCCAGCAGTGATTCTAGGGGGGGAGGCGGCACCTACAATGAGCAGTTCTTC. Encoded protein: CASSDSRGGGGTYNEQFF.

This chain connects TRBV28 to TRBJ2-1; 14 nucleotides agree with TRBD2. The CDR3 covers 19 residues. Germline V gives CDR1 MDHEN, CDR2 SYDVKM. After removal of 4 bases from V and 1 base from J, the junction contained 9 bases not matched to a gene. CDR3 loop: CASSSLTSGRAGSYNEQFF. DNA of the CDR3: TGTGCCAGCAGTTCCTTGACTAGCGGGAGGGCCGGGTCCTACAATGAGCAGTTCTTC.

The count of this clone is one. V usage is TRBV27 and J usage is TRBJ1-1; D gene uncertain. The V end was cut by 6 bases, the J end by 1 base, with 15 bases between. The germline V gene encodes CDR1 MNHEY and CDR2 SMNVEV (reference sequence). The CDR3 extends over 15 amino acids. CDR3 sequence (DNA): TGTGCCAGCAGCGATCCCAGGTTATCGAACACTGAAGCTTTCTTT. Its translation: CASSDPRLSNTEAFF.

The CDR3 sequence is CASPPNAGNTIYF. CDR3 bases: TGTGCCAGCCCACCAAACGCGGGAAACACCATATATTTT. This chain joins TRBV19 and TRBJ1-3; D call uncertain. Trimming stripped 9 bases from V and 4 bases from J, with 13 bases between. Germline loops: CDR1 LNHDA, CDR2 SQIVND (reference sequence). The CDR3 totals 13 residues.

V is TRBV5-5 and J is TRBJ2-7, with TRBD1 matching over 10 bases. The CDR3 consists of 18 residues. The J segment lost 4 bases and the V segment lost 0 bases, leaving 13 bases of the junction unmatched. CDR1 is SGHKS, CDR2 YYEKEE, per germline (reference sequence). The CDR3 loop is CASSLAPPGQGWKYEQYF. Here the CDR3 DNA reads TGTGCCAGCAGCTTGGCCCCACCGGGACAGGGGTGGAAATACGAGCAGTACTTC. The full variable domain, with the rest looked up from reference TRBV5-5 and TRBJ2-7, is DAGVTQSPTHLIKTRGQQVTLRCSPISGHKSVSWYQQVLGQGPQFIFQYYEKEERGRGNFPDRFSARQFPNYSSELNVNALLLGDSALYLCASSLAPPGQGWKYEQYFGPGTRLTVT.

The chain joins TRBV7-2 to TRBJ2-1; 7 bases map to TRBD2. The CDR3 contains 16 residues. The germline V gene has CDR1 SGHTA and CDR2 FQGNSA. V gave up 3 bases and J gave up 4 bases; unmatched junction bases: 9. The CDR3 region has the DNA TGTGCCAGCAGCTTTGGTCGCGGGAGAACATACAATGAGCAGTTCTTC. Translating it yields CASSFGRGRTYNEQFF.